These 10 T cell receptor beta chains came from one sample sequenced in a study of T cell clonotyping in hematopoietic cell transplantation (dated by TCRdb to about 2021). The time point label of this sample denotes: recipient sample about 28 days before transplant, after cytoreduction. Receptors were amplified or captured by the immunoSEQ multiplex PCR assay. Imported from immuneACCESS, the table was reduced by TCRdb to in-frame sequences with V and J called. These copies leave out some clones; in studies compared against another copy, an unresolved V gene accounts for under half, and the cause of the remainder is not known. The sample yields more than 70,000 clones; roughly 95% were counted once. In total, the top ten clones hold roughly 1.8% of the sample. Sequenced here: peripheral blood mononuclear cells, sampled before stem cell transplant. These receptors were collected from a woman in her fifties or sixties with acute myeloid leukemia. Some clones in this sample may be carry-over from other donors' samples.

The J gene is TRBJ1-3, the V gene TRBV6-5, with D unclear. The CDR3 spans 12 residues. The germline V gene has CDR1 MNHEY and CDR2 SVGAGI. V lost 6 bases and J 9 bases, leaving 12 bases between the germline ends. The CDR3: CASRGLVGTIYF. The CDR3 DNA sequence: TGTGCCAGCAGAGGCCTTGTTGGCACCATATATTTT.

The CDR3 DNA is TGTGCCAGCAGCCTTCACGGATCCTATGGCTACACCTTC. Translation gives CASSLHGSYGYTF. V and J are TRBV28 and TRBJ1-2; D not certain. Trimming removed 6 bases from V and 4 bases from J, with 12 bases in between. CDR1 is MDHEN, CDR2 SYDVKM, per germline. CDR3 length: 13 residues.

V usage is TRBV6-6 and J usage is TRBJ1-5; D is unclear. The CDR3 runs 14 residues. V was clipped by 0 bases and J by 4 bases, with 7 bases between them. CDR1 MNHNY and CDR2 SVGAGI come from the germline V gene (reference sequence). The CDR3 spells CASSYSGRNQPQHF. DNA for the CDR3: TGTGCCAGCAGTTACTCGGGCCGAAATCAGCCCCAGCATTTT.

The V call is TRBV9, the J call TRBJ2-7, with a tentative D call TRBD1 (5 bases). The CDR3 extends over 14 amino acids. The V gene's germline CDR1 is SGDLS and CDR2 YYNGEE. Trimming took off 0 bases at V and 5 bases at J, with 12 bases between the two ends. In nucleotides, the CDR3 is TGTGCCAGCAGCGTAGAAAAGGGGTGGAACGAGCAGTACTTC. Translating gives CASSVEKGWNEQYF.

The CDR3 bases are TGTGCCAGCAGACGCGACAGGGGGAGCTACGAGCAGTACTTC. It specifies CASRRDRGSYEQYF. This chain connects TRBV6-6 to TRBJ2-7; 9 bases are shared with TRBD1. J gave up 3 bases and V 6 bases, and 6 bases lay outside the gene matches. The CDR3 extends over 14 amino acids. Germline V lookup: CDR1 MNHNY, CDR2 SVGAGI (reference sequence).

The genes are TRBV18 and TRBJ1-1; D is unclear. The CDR3 has 15 residues. The V gene lost 4 bases and the J gene lost 5 bases, with 17 bases spanning the gap. Germline V gene lookup returns CDR1 KGHSH and CDR2 LQKENI. The CDR3 is CASSRDTGSGTEAFF. CDR3 nucleotides: TGTGCCAGCTCACGAGATACCGGATCGGGAACTGAAGCTTTCTTT.

This sequence joins TRBV4-1 and TRBJ1-2, with D unresolved. V lost 0 bases to trimming and J lost 11 bases, with 7 bases between them. Germline CDR1 and CDR2: MGHRA and YSYEKL. There are 11 residues in the CDR3. CDR3 coding DNA: TGCGCCAGCAGCCAAGATGGGGTTTACACCTTC. Protein product: CASSQDGVYTF.

The V call is TRBV5-6, the J call TRBJ1-5; D possibly corresponds to TRBD1 (6 bases). V shed 1 base and J shed 5 bases, with 7 bases lying between them. The CDR3 has 13 residues. The germline V gene encodes CDR1 SGHDT and CDR2 YYEEEE. The CDR3: CASSLSGDQPQHF. The CDR3 bases are TGTGCCAGCAGCTTGTCAGGGGATCAGCCCCAGCATTTT.

This chain connects TRBV10-2 to TRBJ1-1, with a weak D call TRBD1 (6 bases). V lost 4 bases to trimming and J lost 4 bases, with 13 bases between them. CDR1 WSHSY and CDR2 SAAADI come from the germline V gene. This CDR3 has 14 residues. The CDR3 DNA reads as TGCGCCAGCAGTGGACCCCTAGGGGGCACTGAAGCTTTCTTT. Translating it yields CASSGPLGGTEAFF.

This clone came up once. This chain uses TRBV27 with TRBJ2-3, with D perhaps matching TRBD2 (6 bases). Germline V gene data show CDR1 as MNHEY and CDR2 as SMNVEV (reference sequence). This CDR3 has 15 amino acids. V dropped 5 bases and J dropped 2 bases, with 14 bases sitting between them. CDR3 DNA: TGTGCCAGCAGTGAGAGGGACTCCTTCACAGATACGCAGTATTTT. It translates to CASSERDSFTDTQYF.